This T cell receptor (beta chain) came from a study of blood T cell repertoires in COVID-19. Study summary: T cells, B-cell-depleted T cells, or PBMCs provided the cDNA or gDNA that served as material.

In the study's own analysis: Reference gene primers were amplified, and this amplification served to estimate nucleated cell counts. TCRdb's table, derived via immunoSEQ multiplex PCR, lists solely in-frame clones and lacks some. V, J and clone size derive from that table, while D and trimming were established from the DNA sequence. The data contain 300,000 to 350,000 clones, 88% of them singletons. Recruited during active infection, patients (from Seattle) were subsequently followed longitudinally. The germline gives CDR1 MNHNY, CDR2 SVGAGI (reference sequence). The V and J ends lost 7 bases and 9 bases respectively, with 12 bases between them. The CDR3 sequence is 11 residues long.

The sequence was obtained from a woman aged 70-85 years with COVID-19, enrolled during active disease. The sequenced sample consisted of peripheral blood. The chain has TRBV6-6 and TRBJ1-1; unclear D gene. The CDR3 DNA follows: TGTGCCAGCATTGAGGCAGCTCAAGCTTTCTTT. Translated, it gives CASIEAAQAFF.